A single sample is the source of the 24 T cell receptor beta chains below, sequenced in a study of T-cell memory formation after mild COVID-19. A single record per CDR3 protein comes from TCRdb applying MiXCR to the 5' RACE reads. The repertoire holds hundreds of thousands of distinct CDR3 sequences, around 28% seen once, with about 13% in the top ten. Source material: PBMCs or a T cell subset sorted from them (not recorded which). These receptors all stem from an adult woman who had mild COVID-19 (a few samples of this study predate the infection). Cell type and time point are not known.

CDR3 loop: CAISVDPRPRGTGANVLTF. The CDR3, as DNA: TGTGCCATCAGTGTCGACCCTCGCCCCCGCGGGACAGGGGCCAACGTCCTGACTTTC. This chain links TRBV10-3 with TRBJ2-6; D tentatively reads TRBD1 or TRBD2 (6 bases each). CDR1 is ENHRY, CDR2 SYGVKD, per germline. V was pared by 4 bases and J by 4 bases, with 23 bases between. The CDR3 extends over 19 amino acids.

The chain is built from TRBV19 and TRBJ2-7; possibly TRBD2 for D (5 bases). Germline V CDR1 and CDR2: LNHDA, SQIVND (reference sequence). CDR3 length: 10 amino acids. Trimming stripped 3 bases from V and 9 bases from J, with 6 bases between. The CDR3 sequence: CASSMEVQYF. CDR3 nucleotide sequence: TGTGCCAGTAGTATGGAGGTGCAGTACTTC. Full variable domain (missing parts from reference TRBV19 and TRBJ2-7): DGGITQSPKYLFRKEGQNVTLSCEQNLNHDAMYWYRQDPGQGLRLIYYSQIVNDFQKGDIAEGYSVSREKKESFPLTVTSAQKNPTAFYLCASSMEVQYFGPGTRLTVT.

The CDR3 spells CASSRVAEAGKLFF. DNA for the CDR3: TGTGCCAGTTCTCGGGTGGCCGAAGCTGGAAAACTGTTTTTT. The chain combines TRBV25-1 with TRBJ1-4; D unclear. The CDR3 runs 14 residues. V lost 9 bases, J lost 10 bases, and 21 bases lay in between. The germline V gene encodes CDR1 MGHDK and CDR2 SYGVNS.

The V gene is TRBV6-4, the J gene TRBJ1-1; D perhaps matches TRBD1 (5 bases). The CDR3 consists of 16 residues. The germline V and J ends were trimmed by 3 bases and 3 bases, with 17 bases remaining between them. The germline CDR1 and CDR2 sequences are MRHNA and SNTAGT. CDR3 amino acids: CASSERAGRSDTEAFF. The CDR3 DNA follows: TGTGCCAGCAGTGAAAGGGCAGGGAGGTCAGACACTGAAGCTTTCTTT.

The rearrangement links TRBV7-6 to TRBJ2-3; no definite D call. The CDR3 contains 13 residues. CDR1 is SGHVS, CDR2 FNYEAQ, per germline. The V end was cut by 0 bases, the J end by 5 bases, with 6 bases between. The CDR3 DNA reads TGTGCCAGCAGCTTAGCGCTTGGAGATACGCAGTATTTT. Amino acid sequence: CASSLALGDTQYF. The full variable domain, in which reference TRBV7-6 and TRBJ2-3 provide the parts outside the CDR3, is GAGVSQSPRYKVTKRGQDVALRCDPISGHVSLYWYRQALGQGPEFLTYFNYEAQQDKSGLPNDRFSAERPEGSISTLTIQRTEQRDSAMYRCASSLALGDTQYFGPGTRLTVL.

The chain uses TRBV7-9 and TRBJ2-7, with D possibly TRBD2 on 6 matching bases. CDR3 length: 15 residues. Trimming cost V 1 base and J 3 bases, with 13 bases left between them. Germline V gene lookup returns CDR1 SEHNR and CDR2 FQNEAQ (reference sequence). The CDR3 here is CASSLGGRGSYEQYF. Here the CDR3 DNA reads TGTGCCAGCAGCTTAGGGGGCCGGGGGAGCTACGAGCAGTACTTC.

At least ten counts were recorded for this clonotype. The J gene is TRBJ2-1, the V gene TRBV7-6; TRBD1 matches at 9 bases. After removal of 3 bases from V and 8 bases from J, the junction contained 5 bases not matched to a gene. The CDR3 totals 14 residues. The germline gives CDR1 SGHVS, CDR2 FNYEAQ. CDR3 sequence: CASSFGTGYDEQFF. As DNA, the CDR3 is TGTGCCAGCAGCTTCGGGACAGGGTACGATGAGCAGTTCTTC.

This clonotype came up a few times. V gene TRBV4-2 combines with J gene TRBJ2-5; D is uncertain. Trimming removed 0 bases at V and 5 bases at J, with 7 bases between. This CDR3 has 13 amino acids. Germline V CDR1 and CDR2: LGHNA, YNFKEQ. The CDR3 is CASSQERSETQYF. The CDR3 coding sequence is TGTGCCAGCAGCCAAGAGCGTTCGGAGACCCAGTACTTC.

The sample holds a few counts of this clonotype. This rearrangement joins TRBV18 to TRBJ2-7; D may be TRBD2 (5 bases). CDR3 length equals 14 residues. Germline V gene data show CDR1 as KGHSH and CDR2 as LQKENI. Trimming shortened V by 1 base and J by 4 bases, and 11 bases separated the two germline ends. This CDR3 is CASSPRAEEYEQYF. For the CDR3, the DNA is TGTGCCAGCTCACCACGAGCGGAAGAATACGAGCAGTACTTC.

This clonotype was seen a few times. The CDR3 nucleotides are TGTGCCAGTAGTATTACCCTAGCGGGGAGCACAGATACGCAGTATTTT. Its translation: CASSITLAGSTDTQYF. The chain uses TRBV19 and TRBJ2-3, with 9 bases lining up with TRBD2. J was trimmed by 0 bases and V by 3 bases; bases with no gene match: 4. This CDR3 contains 16 residues. CDR1 and CDR2 from the germline V gene are LNHDA and SQIVND (reference sequence).

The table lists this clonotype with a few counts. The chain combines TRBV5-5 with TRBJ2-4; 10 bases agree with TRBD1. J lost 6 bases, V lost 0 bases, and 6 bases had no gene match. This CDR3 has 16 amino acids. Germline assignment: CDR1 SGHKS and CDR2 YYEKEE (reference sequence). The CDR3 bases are TGTGCCAGCAGCTTGGCCCTCGGACAGGGGGGAAACATTCAGTACTTC. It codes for CASSLALGQGGNIQYF.

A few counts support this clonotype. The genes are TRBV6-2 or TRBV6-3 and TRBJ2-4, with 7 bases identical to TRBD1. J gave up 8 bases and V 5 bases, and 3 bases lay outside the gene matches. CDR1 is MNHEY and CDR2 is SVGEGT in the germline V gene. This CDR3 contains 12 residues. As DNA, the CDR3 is TGTGCCAGCAGTGACAGGGTTGACATTCAGTACTTC. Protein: CASSDRVDIQYF.

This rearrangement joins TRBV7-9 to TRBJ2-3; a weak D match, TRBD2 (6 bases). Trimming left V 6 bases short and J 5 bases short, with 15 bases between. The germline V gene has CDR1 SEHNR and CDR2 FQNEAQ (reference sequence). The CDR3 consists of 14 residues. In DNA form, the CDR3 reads TGTGCCAGCAGGATAGCGGCCCAGGTAGATACGCAGTATTTT. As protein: CASRIAAQVDTQYF.

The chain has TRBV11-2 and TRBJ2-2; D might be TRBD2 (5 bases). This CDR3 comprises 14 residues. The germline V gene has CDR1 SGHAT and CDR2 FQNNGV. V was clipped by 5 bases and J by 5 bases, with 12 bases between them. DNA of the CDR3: TGTGCCAGCAGCGTGGCCCCGGGAACCGGGGAGCTGTTTTTT. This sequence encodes CASSVAPGTGELFF.

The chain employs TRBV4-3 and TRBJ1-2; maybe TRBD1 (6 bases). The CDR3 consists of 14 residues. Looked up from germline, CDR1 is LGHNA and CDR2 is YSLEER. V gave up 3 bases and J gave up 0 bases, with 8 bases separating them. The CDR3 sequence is CASSHGQSNYGYTF. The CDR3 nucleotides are TGCGCCAGCAGCCACGGACAGTCTAACTATGGCTACACCTTC.

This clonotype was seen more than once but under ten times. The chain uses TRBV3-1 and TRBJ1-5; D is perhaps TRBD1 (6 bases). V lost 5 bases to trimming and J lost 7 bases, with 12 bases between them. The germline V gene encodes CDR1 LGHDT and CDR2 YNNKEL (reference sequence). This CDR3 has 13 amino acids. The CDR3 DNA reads TGTGCCAGCAGCGAGGGGGGGCAACAGCCCCAGCATTTT. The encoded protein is CASSEGGQQPQHF. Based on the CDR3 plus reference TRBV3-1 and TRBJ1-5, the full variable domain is DTAVSQTPKYLVTQMGNDKSIKCEQNLGHDTMYWYKQDSKKFLKIMFSYNNKELIINETVPNRFSPKSPDKAHLNLHINSLELGDSAVYFCASSEGGQQPQHFGDGTRLSIL.

The CDR3 region is CASTDRTGRTTEAFF. The DNA for the CDR3 is TGTGCCAGCACCGACCGGACAGGCCGAACGACTGAAGCTTTCTTT. The chain carries TRBV6-2 or TRBV6-3 and TRBJ1-1; 7 bases line up with TRBD1. Germline V gene sequence: CDR1 MNHEY, CDR2 SVGEGT. The CDR3 runs 15 residues. V lost 7 bases to trimming and J lost 5 bases; unmatched junction nucleotides: 13.

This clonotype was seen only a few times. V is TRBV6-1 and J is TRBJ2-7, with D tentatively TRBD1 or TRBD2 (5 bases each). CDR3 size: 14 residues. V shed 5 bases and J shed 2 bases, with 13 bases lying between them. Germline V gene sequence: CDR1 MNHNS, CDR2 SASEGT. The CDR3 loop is CASSIHGDAYEQYF. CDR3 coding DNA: TGTGCCAGCAGTATCCACGGGGACGCCTACGAGCAGTACTTC.

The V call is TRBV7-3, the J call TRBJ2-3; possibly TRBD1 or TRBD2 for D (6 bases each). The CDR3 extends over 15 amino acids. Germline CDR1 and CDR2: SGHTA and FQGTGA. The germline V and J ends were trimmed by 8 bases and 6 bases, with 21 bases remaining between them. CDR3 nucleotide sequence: TGTGCCAGCGCAAGTTTCGGGGGCGCCCCGGATACGCAGTATTTT. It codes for CASASFGGAPDTQYF.

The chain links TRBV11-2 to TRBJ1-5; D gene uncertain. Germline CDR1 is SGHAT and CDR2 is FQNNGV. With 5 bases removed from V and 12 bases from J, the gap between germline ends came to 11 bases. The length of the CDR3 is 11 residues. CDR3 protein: CASSHDGLQHF. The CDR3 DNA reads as TGTGCCAGCAGCCACGACGGACTCCAGCATTTT.

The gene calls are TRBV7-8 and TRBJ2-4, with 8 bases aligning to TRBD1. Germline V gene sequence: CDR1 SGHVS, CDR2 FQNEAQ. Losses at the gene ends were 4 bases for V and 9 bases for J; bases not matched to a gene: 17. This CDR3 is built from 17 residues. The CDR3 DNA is TGTGCCAGCAGCTCGCCGGACAGGGACCCTTGGCAGGTCATTCAGTACTTC. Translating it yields CASSSPDRDPWQVIQYF.

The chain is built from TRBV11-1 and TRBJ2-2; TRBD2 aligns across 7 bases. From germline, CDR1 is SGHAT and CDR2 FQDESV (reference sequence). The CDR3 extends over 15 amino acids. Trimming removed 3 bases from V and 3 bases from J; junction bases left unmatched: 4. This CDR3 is CASSLSGTYTGELFF. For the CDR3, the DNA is TGTGCCAGCAGCTTGAGCGGGACTTACACCGGGGAGCTGTTTTTT.

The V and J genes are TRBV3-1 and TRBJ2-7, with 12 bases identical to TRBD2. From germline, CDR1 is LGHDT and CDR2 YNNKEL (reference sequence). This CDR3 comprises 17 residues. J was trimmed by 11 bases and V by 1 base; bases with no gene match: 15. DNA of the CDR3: TGTGCCAGCAGCCAAGGAAGTTCGGGACTAGCGGGCCCTAAGGAGTACTTC. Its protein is CASSQGSSGLAGPKEYF.

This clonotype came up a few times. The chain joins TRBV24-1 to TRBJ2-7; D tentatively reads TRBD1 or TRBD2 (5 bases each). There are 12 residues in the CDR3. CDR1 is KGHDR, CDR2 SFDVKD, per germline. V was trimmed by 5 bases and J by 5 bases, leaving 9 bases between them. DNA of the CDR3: TGTGCCACCAGTGCAGGGACCCACGAGCAGTACTTC. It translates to CATSAGTHEQYF.